This T cell receptor (beta chain) was sequenced for a study of T cell responses to AZD1222 COVID-19 vaccine. TCRdb keeps only in-frame clones here, not all; method: immunoSEQ multiplex PCR. The profile shows more than 100,000 clones, roughly 91% of them singletons. There are 16 residues in the CDR3. Looked up from germline, CDR1 is MNHNS and CDR2 is SASEGT. Trimming removed 4 bases from V and 0 bases from J, with 15 bases in between. This chain joins TRBV6-1 and TRBJ1-2, with D maybe TRBD1 (6 bases). The clonotype comes from an adult in good health. The sample was peripheral blood, taken on day 0 of AZD1222 vaccination. This CDR3 is CASSGLQGMANYGYTF. The CDR3 DNA sequence: TGTGCCAGCAGTGGCCTCCAGGGGATGGCTAACTATGGCTACACCTTC.